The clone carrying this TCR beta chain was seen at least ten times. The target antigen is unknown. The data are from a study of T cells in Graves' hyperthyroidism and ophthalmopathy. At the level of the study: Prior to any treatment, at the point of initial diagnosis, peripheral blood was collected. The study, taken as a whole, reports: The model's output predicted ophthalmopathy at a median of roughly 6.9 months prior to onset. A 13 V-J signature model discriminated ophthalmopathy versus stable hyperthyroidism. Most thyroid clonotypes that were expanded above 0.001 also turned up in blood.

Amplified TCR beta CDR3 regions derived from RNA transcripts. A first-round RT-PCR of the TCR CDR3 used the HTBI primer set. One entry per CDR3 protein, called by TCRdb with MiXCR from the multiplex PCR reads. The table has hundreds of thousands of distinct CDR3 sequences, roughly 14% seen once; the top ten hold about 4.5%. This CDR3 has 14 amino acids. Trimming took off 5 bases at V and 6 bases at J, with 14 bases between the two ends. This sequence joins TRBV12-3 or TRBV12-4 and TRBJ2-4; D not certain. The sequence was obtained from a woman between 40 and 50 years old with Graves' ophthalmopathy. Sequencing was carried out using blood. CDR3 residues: CASSPVRIPNIQYF. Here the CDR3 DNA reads TGTGCCAGCAGTCCGGTTAGGATACCAAACATTCAGTACTTC.